These 5 T cell receptor beta chains were sequenced from one sample in a study of T cell changes during pregnancy in multiple sclerosis. Clones were sequenced by immunoSEQ multiplex PCR, and TCRdb holds only the in-frame ones, with some missing. This table has under 50,000 clones, approximately 90% appearing once. Sample: CD8+ T cells from peripheral blood mononuclear cells, taken before pregnancy. The origin of the receptors is a female donor with multiple sclerosis, enrolled in a pregnancy study.

This chain links TRBV19 with TRBJ2-1; 8 bases agree with TRBD2. Germline CDR1 and CDR2: LNHDA and SQIVND (reference sequence). The CDR3 is made up of 15 amino acids. With 5 bases clipped from V and 4 bases from J, the junction kept 7 bases outside the gene matches. CDR3 coding DNA: TGTGCCAGTAGTTACAGGCTAGCGGGTTACAATGAGCAGTTCTTC. Protein product: CASSYRLAGYNEQFF.

The V and J genes are TRBV30 and TRBJ1-5; D not resolved. With 3 bases removed from V and 4 bases from J, the gap between germline ends came to 16 bases. Germline V gives CDR1 GTSNPN, CDR2 SVGIG (reference sequence). This CDR3 has 15 residues. The CDR3 sequence: CAWSPAPPGNQPQHF. CDR3 DNA: TGTGCCTGGAGCCCCGCGCCCCCAGGAAATCAGCCCCAGCATTTT. Variable domain in full (rest from reference TRBV30 and TRBJ1-5): SQTIHQWPATLVQPVGSPLSLECTVEGTSNPNLYWYRQAAGRGLQLLFYSVGIGQISSEVPQNLSASRPQDRQFILSSKKLLLSDSGFYLCAWSPAPPGNQPQHFGDGTRLSIL.

This chain links TRBV5-1 with TRBJ2-3; 11 nucleotides agree with TRBD1. This CDR3 spans 16 amino acids. CDR1 SGHRS and CDR2 YFSETQ come from the germline V gene. V lost 4 bases, J lost 0 bases, and 4 bases stayed unmatched. CDR3 sequence reads: CASSPGQGVSTDTQYF. In DNA, the CDR3 is TGCGCCAGCAGCCCGGGACAGGGGGTTAGCACAGATACGCAGTATTTT. Complete variable domain (other parts from reference TRBV5-1 and TRBJ2-3): KAGVTQTPRYLIKTRGQQVTLSCSPISGHRSVSWYQQTPGQGLQFLFEYFSETQRNKGNFPGRFSGRQFSNSRSEMNVSTLELGDSALYLCASSPGQGVSTDTQYFGPGTRLTVL.

This chain links TRBV28 with TRBJ2-7; 13 nucleotides match TRBD2. V lost 2 bases, J lost 10 bases, and 14 bases stayed unmatched. This CDR3 comprises 17 residues. Per the germline V gene, CDR1 is MDHEN and CDR2 is SYDVKM. Here the CDR3 reads CASSLDPEGLAGRKQYF. The CDR3 nucleotides read TGTGCCAGCAGTTTAGATCCAGAGGGACTAGCGGGAAGGAAACAGTACTTC.

The chain links TRBV7-9 to TRBJ2-2; the D gene is possibly TRBD1 (6 bases). The CDR3 has 13 amino acids. Trimming took off 5 bases at V and 5 bases at J, with 9 bases between the two ends. Germline CDR1 SEHNR, CDR2 FQNEAQ (reference sequence). The CDR3 DNA reads as TGTGCCAGCAGCGGGGGCCGGACCGGGGAGCTGTTTTTT. Its translation: CASSGGRTGELFF.